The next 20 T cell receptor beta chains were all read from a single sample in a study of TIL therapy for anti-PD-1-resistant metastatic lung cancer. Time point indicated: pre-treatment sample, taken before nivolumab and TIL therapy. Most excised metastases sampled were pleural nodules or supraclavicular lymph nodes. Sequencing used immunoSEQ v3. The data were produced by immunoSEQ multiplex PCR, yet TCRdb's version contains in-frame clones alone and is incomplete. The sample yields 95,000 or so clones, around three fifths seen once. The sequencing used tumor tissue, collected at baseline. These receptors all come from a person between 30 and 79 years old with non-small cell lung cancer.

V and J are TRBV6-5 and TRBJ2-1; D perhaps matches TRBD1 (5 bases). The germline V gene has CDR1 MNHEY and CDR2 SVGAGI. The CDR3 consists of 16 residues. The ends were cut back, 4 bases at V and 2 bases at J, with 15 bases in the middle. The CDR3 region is CASSSYDSFPYNEQFF. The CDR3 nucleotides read TGTGCCAGCAGTTCCTACGACAGCTTTCCCTACAATGAGCAGTTCTTC.

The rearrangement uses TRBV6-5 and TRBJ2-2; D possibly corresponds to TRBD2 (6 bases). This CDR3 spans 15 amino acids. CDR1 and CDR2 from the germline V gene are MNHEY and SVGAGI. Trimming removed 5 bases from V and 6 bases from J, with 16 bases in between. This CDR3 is CASSPSRGGAGELFF. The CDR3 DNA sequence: TGTGCCAGCAGTCCATCCCGAGGCGGGGCCGGGGAGCTGTTTTTT.

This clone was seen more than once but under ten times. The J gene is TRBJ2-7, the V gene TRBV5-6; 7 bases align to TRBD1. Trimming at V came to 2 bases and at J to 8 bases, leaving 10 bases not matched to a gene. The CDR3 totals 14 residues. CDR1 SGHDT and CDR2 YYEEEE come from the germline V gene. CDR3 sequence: CASSFTGASTKQYF. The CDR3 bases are TGTGCCAGCAGCTTTACAGGGGCCTCTACGAAGCAGTACTTC.

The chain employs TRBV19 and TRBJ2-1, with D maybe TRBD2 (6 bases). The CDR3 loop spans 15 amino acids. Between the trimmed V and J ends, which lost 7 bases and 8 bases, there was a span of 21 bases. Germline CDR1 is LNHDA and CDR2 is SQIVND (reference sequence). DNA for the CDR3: TGTGCCAGTACTCGCTCCGGCGGGACCAGGGATGAGCAGTTCTTC. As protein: CASTRSGGTRDEQFF.

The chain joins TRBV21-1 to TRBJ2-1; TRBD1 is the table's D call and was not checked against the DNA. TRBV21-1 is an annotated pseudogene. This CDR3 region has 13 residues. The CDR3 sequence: CASSKNGRGEQFF. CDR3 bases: TGTGCCAGCAGCAAAAACGGAAGGGGTGAGCAGTTCTTC.

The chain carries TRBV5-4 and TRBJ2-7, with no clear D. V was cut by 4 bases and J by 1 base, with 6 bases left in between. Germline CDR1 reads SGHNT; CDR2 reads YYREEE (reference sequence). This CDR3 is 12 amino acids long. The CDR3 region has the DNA TGTGCCAGCAGCCCCGGGTCCTACGAGCAGTACTTC. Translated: CASSPGSYEQYF.

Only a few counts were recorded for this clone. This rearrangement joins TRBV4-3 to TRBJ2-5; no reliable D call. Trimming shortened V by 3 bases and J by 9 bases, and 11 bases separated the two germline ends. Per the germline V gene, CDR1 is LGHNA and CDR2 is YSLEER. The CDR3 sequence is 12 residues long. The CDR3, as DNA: TGCGCCAGCAGCCACGCACCGGGCCCCCAGTACTTC. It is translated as CASSHAPGPQYF.

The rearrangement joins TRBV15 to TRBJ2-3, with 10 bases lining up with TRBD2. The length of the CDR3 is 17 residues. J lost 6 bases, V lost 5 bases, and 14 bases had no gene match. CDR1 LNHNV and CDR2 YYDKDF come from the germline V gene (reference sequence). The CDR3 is CATSLHPEREGGDTQYF. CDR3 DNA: TGTGCCACCAGCCTCCACCCCGAGCGGGAGGGGGGGGATACGCAGTATTTT.

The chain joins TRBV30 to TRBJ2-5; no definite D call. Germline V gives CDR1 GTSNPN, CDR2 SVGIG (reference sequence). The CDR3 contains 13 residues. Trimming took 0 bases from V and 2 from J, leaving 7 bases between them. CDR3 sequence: CAWSVGWQETQYF. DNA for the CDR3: TGTGCCTGGAGTGTTGGTTGGCAAGAGACCCAGTACTTC. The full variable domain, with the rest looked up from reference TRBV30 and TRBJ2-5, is SQTIHQWPATLVQPVGSPLSLECTVEGTSNPNLYWYRQAAGRGLQLLFYSVGIGQISSEVPQNLSASRPQDRQFILSSKKLLLSDSGFYLCAWSVGWQETQYFGPGTRLLVL.

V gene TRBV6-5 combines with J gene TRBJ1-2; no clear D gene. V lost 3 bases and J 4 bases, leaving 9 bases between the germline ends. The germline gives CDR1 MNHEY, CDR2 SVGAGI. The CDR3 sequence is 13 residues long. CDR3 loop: CASSYGGSYGYTF. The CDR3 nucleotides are TGTGCCAGCAGTTATGGTGGTAGCTATGGCTACACCTTC.

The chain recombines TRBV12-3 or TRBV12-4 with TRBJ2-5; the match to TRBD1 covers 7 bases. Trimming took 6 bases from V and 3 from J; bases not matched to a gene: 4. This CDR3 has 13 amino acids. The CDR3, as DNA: TGTGCCAGCAGCCGGGACAGAAAAGAGACCCAGTACTTC. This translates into CASSRDRKETQYF.

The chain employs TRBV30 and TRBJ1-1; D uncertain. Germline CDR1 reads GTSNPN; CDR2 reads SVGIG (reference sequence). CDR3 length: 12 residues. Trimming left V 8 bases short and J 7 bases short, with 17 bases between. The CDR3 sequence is CALESGSHEAFF. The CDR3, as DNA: TGTGCCCTGGAGAGTGGTTCCCATGAAGCTTTCTTT.

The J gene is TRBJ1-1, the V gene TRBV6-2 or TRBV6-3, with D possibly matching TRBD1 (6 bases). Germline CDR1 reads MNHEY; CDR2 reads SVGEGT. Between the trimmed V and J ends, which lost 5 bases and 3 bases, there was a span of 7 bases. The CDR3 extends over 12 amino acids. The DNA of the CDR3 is TGTGCCAGCAGTACAGGGTACACTGAAGCTTTCTTT. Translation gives CASSTGYTEAFF.

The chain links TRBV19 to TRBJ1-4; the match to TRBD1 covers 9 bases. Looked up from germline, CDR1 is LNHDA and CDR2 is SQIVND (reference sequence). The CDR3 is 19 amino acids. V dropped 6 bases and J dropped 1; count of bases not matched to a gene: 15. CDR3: CASRSILGQGIGTNEKLFF. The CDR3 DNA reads TGTGCCAGTAGATCGATCCTTGGACAGGGGATTGGAACTAATGAAAAACTGTTTTTT. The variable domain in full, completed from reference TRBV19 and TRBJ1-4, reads DGGITQSPKYLFRKEGQNVTLSCEQNLNHDAMYWYRQDPGQGLRLIYYSQIVNDFQKGDIAEGYSVSREKKESFPLTVTSAQKNPTAFYLCASRSILGQGIGTNEKLFFGSGTQLSVL.

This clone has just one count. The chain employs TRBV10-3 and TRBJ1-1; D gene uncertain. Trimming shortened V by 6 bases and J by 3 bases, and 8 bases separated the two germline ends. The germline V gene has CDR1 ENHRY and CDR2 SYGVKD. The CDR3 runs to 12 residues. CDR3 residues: CAISGEDTEAFF. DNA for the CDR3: TGTGCCATCAGCGGAGAGGACACTGAAGCTTTCTTT.

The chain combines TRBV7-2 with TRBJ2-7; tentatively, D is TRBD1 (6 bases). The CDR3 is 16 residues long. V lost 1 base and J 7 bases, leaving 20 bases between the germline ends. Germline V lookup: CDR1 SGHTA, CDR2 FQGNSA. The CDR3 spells CASSLGTAGGQGEQYF. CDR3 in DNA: TGTGCCAGCAGCTTAGGGACAGCCGGTGGTCAGGGGGAGCAGTACTTC.

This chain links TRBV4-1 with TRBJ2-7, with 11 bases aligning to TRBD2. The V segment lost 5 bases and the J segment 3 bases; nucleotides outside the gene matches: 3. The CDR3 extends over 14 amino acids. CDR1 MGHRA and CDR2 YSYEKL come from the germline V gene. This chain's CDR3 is CASSGGTSGYEQYF. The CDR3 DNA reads TGCGCCAGCAGCGGCGGGACTAGCGGCTACGAGCAGTACTTC.

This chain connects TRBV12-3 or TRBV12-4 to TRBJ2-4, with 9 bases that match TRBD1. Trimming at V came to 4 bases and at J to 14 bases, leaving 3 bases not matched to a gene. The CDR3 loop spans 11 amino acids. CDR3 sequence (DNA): TGTGCCAGCAGTTACCGGGACAGGGAGTACTTC. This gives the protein CASSYRDREYF.

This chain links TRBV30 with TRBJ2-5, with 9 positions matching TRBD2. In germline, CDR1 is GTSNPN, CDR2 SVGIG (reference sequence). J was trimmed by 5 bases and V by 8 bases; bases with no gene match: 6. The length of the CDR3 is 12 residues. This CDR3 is CAGGTSYETQYF. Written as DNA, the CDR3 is TGTGCCGGGGGGACTAGCTACGAGACCCAGTACTTC. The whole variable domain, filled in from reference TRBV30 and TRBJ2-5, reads SQTIHQWPATLVQPVGSPLSLECTVEGTSNPNLYWYRQAAGRGLQLLFYSVGIGQISSEVPQNLSASRPQDRQFILSSKKLLLSDSGFYLCAGGTSYETQYFGPGTRLLVL.

This chain's CDR3 is CASSLDQLAGETQYF. CDR3 sequence (DNA): TGCGCCAGCAGCTTGGATCAGCTAGCAGGCGAGACCCAGTACTTC. The V gene is TRBV5-1, the J gene TRBJ2-5; D is possibly TRBD2 (5 bases). The length of the CDR3 is 15 residues. Trimming stripped 0 bases from V and 5 bases from J, with 14 bases between. Germline CDR1 SGHRS, CDR2 YFSETQ.